The clone carrying this TCR beta chain was counted once. Original methodology: Reference gene primer amplification yielded estimated nucleated cell counts. TCRdb keeps only in-frame clones here, not all; method: immunoSEQ multiplex PCR. V and J calls plus clone size are reproduced from that table; the DNA served to infer D and trimming. The sample consists of about 150,000 clones, 80% of them appearing once. Per germline, CDR1 MGHRA and CDR2 YSYEKL. Trimming took 2 bases from V and 6 from J; bases not matched to a gene: 15. This CDR3 comprises 18 residues. This entry belongs to a study of blood T cell repertoires in COVID-19. Study as a whole: COVID-19 samples from acute and convalescent phases originated in the United States, Italy and Spain. From T cells, B-cell-depleted T cells, or PBMCs came the material, which was cDNA or gDNA.

This TCR was sampled from a man aged 60-69 years with acute or convalescent COVID-19. Sequenced sample: peripheral blood. The V and J genes are TRBV4-1 and TRBJ2-1; 8 nucleotides agree with TRBD1. DNA of the CDR3: TGCGCCAGCAGCCAAAAACCCCCCCCCGGGACAGGTTTCAATGAGCAGTTCTTC. Protein: CASSQKPPPGTGFNEQFF.